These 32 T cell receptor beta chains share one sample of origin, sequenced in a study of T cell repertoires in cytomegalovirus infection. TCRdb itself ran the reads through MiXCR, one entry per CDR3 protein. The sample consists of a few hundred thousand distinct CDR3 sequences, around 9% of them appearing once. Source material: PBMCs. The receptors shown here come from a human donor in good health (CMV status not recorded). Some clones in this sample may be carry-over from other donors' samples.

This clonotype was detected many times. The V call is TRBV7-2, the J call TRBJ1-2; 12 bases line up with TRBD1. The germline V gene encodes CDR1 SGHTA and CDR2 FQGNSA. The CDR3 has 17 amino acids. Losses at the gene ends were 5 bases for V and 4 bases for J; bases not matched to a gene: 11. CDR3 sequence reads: CASSPGTGGAFTYGYTF. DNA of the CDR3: TGTGCCAGCAGCCCCGGGACAGGGGGCGCTTTTACCTATGGCTACACCTTC.

CDR3 protein: CASSIPGVSGQYF. The DNA of the CDR3 is TGTGCCAGTAGTATCCCCGGGGTTAGCGGTCAGTACTTC. This chain joins TRBV19 and TRBJ2-7, with a possible D match to TRBD2 (6 bases). Trimming left V 3 bases short and J 10 bases short, with 16 bases between. CDR3 length: 13 residues. The V gene's germline CDR1 is LNHDA and CDR2 SQIVND (reference sequence).

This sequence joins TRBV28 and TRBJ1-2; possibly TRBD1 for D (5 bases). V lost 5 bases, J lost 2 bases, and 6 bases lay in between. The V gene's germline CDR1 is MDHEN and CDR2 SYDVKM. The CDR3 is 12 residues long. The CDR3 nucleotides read TGTGCCAGCAGTGGGGGGAACTATGGCTACACCTTC. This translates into CASSGGNYGYTF.

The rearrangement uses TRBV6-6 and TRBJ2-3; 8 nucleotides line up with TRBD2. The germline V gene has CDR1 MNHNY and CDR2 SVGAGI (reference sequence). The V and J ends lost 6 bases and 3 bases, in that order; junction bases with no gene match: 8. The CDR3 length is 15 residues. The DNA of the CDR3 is TGTGCCAGCAGGCTATTAGCGGGACTAACAGATACGCAGTATTTT. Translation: CASRLLAGLTDTQYF.

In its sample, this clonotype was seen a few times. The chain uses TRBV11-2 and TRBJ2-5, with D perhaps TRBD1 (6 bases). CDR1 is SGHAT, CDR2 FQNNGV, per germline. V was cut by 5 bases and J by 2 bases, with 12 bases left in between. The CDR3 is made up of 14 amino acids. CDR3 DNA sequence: TGTGCCAGCAGCCCAGGGGTGGGACAAGAGACCCAGTACTTC. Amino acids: CASSPGVGQETQYF. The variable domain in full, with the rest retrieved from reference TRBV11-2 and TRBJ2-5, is EAGVAQSPRYKIIEKRQSVAFWCNPISGHATLYWYQQILGQGPKLLIQFQNNGVVDDSQLPKDRFSAERLKGVDSTLKIQPAKLEDSAVYLCASSPGVGQETQYFGPGTRLLVL.

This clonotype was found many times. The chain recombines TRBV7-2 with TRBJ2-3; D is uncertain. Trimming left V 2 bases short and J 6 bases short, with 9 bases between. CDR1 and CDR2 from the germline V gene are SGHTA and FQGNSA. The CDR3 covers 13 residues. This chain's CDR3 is CASSLTVLDTQYF. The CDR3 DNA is TGTGCCAGCAGCTTAACAGTCCTGGATACGCAGTATTTT.

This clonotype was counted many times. The CDR3 loop is CASSKGLAGSYNEQFF. CDR3 bases: TGTGCCAGCAGCAAGGGACTAGCTGGCTCCTACAATGAGCAGTTCTTC. The chain uses TRBV7-2 and TRBJ2-1; 9 bases are a match to TRBD2. CDR1 and CDR2 (germline): SGHTA, FQGNSA. The CDR3 spans 16 residues. V was pared by 5 bases and J by 0 bases, with 5 bases of the junction left unmatched. Drawing the rest from reference TRBV7-2 and TRBJ2-1, the complete variable domain is GAGVSQSPSNKVTEKGKDVELRCDPISGHTALYWYRQSLGQGLEFLIYFQGNSAPDKSGLPSDRFSAERTGGSVSTLTIQRTQQEDSAVYLCASSKGLAGSYNEQFFGPGTRLTVL.

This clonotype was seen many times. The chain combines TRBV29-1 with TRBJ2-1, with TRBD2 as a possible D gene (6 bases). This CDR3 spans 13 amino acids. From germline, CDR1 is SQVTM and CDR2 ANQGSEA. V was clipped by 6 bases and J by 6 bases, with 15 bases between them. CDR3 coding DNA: TGCAGCGTGACGAGGAGGGCCGCCAATGAGCAGTTCTTC. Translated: CSVTRRAANEQFF.

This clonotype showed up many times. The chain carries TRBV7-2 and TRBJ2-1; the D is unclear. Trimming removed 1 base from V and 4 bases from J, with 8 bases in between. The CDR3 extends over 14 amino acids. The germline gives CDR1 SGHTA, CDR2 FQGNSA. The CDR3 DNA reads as TGTGCCAGCAGCTTAGTTAACGTTTACAATGAGCAGTTCTTC. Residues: CASSLVNVYNEQFF.

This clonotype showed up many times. Here the CDR3 reads CASTGEISNQPQHF. CDR3 bases: TGTGCCAGCACAGGGGAAATCAGCAATCAGCCCCAGCATTTT. The rearrangement links TRBV12-3 or TRBV12-4 to TRBJ1-5; a possible D gene is TRBD1 (6 bases). There are 14 residues in the CDR3. Trimming pared 7 bases from V and 1 base from J, leaving 11 bases between.

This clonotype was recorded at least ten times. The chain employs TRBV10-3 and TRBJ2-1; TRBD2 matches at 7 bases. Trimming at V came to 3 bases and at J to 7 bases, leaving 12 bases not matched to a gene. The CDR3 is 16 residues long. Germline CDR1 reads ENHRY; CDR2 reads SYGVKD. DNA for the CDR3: TGTGCCATCAGTGACCCGGGACTACCGAAAGGGAATGAGCAGTTCTTC. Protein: CAISDPGLPKGNEQFF.

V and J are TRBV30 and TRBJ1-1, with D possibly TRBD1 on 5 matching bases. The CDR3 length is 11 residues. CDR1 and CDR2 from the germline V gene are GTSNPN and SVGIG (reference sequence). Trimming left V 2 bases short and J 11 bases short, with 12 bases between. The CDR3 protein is CAWSNGGRAFF. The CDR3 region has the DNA TGTGCCTGGAGTAACGGGGGTCGGGCTTTCTTT.

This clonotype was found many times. The CDR3 DNA reads as TGTGCCAGCAGAGTAACGCGGGAAGGGTTCTACGAGCAGTACTTC. Translation: CASRVTREGFYEQYF. The chain couples TRBV7-2 to TRBJ2-7; D may be TRBD2 (6 bases). The V gene lost 6 bases and the J gene lost 3 bases, with 18 bases spanning the gap. Germline CDR1 reads SGHTA; CDR2 reads FQGNSA. This CDR3 comprises 15 residues.

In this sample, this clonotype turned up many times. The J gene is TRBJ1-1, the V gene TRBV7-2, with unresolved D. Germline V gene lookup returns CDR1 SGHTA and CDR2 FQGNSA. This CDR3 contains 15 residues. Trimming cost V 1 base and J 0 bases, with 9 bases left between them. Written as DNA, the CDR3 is TGTGCCAGCAGCTTAGTATCACAGTTGAACACTGAAGCTTTCTTT. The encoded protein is CASSLVSQLNTEAFF.

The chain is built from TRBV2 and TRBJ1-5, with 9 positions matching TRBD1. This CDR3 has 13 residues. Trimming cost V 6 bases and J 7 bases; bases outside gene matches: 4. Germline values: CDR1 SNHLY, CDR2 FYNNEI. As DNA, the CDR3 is TGTGCCAGCAGGGGACAGGGCGGACAGCCCCAGCATTTT. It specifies CASRGQGGQPQHF.

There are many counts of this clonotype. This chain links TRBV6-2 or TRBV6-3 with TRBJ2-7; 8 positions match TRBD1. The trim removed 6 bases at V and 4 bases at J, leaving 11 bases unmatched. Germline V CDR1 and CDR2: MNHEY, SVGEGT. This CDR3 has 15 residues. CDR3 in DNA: TGTGCCAGCAGAAATCCGGGACAGGTGTCTTACGAGCAGTACTTC. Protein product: CASRNPGQVSYEQYF.

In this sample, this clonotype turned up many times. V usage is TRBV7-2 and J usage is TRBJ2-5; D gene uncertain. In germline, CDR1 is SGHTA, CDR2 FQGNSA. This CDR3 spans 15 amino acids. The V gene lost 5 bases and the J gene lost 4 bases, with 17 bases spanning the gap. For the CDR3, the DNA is TGTGCCAGCAGCGTCACAAGGATGGGTAGAGAGACCCAGTACTTC. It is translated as CASSVTRMGRETQYF.

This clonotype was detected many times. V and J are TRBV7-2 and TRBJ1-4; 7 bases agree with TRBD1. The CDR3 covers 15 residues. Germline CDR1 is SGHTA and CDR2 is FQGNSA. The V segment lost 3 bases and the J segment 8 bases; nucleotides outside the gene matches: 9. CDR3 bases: TGTGCCAGCAGCTTTAAGAGGGGGCTACGGGAAAAACTGTTTTTT. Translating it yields CASSFKRGLREKLFF. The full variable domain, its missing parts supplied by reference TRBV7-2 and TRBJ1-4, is GAGVSQSPSNKVTEKGKDVELRCDPISGHTALYWYRQSLGQGLEFLIYFQGNSAPDKSGLPSDRFSAERTGGSVSTLTIQRTQQEDSAVYLCASSFKRGLREKLFFGSGTQLSVL.

In DNA, the CDR3 is TGCAGTGCTAGGACTAGCGGGAGGCTGGAGCAGTTCTTC. Encoded protein: CSARTSGRLEQFF. The chain joins TRBV20-1 to TRBJ2-1, with 13 nucleotides matching TRBD2. The CDR3 has 13 residues. Per the germline V gene, CDR1 is DFQATT and CDR2 is SNEGSKA (reference sequence). V gave up 3 bases and J gave up 10 bases; unmatched junction bases: 3.

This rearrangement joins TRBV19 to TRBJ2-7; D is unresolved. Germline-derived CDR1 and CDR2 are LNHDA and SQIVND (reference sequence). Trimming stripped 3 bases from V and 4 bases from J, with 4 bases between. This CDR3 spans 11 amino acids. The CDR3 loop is CASSIGYEQYF. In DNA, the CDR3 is TGTGCCAGTAGTATCGGGTACGAGCAGTACTTC.

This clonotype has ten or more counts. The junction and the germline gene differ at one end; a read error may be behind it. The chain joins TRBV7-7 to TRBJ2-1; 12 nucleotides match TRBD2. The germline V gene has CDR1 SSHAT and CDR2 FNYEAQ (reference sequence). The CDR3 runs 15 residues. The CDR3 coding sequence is TGTGCTAGCAGCACCGGGACTAGCGGGTTGGATGAGCAGTTCTTC. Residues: CASSTGTSGLDEQFF.

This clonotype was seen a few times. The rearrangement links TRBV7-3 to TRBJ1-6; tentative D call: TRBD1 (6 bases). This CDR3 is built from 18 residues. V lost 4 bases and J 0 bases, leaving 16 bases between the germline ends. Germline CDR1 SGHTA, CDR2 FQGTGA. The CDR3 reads CASSCHGTWSSYNSPLHF. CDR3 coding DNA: TGTGCCAGCAGCTGTCACGGGACATGGAGCTCCTATAATTCACCCCTCCACTTT.

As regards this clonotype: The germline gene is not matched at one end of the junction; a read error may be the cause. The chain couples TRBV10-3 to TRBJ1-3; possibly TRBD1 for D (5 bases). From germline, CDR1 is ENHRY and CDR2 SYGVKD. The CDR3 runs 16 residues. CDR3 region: CTISESLRGAGNTIYF. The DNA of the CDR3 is TGTACCATCAGTGAGTCGTTGAGGGGAGCCGGAAACACCATATATTTT.

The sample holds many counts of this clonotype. CDR3 region: CASSTDRVGYGYTF. The CDR3 region has the DNA TGTGCCAGCAGCACGGACAGGGTGGGCTATGGCTACACCTTC. J is TRBJ1-2 and V is TRBV7-2; 8 bases map to TRBD1. The junction had 6 bases not matched to a gene; V was cut back by 5 bases and J by 4 bases. The germline V gene has CDR1 SGHTA and CDR2 FQGNSA. CDR3 size: 14 residues.

The CDR3 protein is CASIERGATYNEQFF. The DNA of the CDR3 is TGTGCCAGCATAGAGCGGGGGGCCACCTACAATGAGCAGTTCTTC. The chain employs TRBV6-2 or TRBV6-3 and TRBJ2-1; 9 bases match TRBD2. V was clipped by 7 bases and J by 2 bases; unmatched bases: 6. Germline CDR1 is MNHEY and CDR2 is SVGEGT. The CDR3 totals 15 residues.

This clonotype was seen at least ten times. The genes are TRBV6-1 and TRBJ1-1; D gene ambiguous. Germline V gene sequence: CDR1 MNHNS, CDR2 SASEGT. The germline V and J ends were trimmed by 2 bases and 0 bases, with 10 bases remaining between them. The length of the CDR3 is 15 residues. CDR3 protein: CASSEIVSLNTEAFF. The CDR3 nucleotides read TGTGCCAGCAGTGAAATAGTCAGCCTGAACACTGAAGCTTTCTTT.

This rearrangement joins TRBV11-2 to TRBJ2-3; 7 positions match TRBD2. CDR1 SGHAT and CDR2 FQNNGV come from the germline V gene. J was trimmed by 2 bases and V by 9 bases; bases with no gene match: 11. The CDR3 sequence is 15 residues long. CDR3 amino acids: CASLKSGTYTDTQYF. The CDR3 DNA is TGTGCCAGTCTGAAGAGCGGGACCTACACAGATACGCAGTATTTT.

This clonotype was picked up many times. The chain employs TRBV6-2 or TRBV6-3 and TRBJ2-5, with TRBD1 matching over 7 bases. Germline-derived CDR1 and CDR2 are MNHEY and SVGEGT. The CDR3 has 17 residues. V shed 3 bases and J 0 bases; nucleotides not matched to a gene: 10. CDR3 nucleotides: TGTGCCAGCAGTTATTATTTCGGACAGGCCTACCAAGAGACCCAGTACTTC. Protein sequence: CASSYYFGQAYQETQYF.

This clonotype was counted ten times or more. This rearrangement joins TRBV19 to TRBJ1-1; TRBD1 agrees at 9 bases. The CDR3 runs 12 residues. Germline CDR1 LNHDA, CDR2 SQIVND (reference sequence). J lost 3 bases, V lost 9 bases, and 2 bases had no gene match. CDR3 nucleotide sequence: TGTGCCAGCCGGGACAGGGACACTGAAGCTTTCTTT. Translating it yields CASRDRDTEAFF.

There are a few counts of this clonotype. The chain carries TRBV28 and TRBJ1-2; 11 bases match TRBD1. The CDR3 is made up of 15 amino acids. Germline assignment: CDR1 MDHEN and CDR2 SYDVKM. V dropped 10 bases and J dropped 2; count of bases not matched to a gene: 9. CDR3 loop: CATPDRGRGNYGYTF. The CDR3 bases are TGTGCCACCCCGGACAGGGGGCGCGGAAACTATGGCTACACCTTC.

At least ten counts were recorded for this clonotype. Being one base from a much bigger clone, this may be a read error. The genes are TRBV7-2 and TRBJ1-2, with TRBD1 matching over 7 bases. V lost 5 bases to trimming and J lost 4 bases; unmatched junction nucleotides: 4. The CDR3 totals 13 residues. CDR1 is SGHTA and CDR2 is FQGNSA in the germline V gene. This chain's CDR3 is CASSPDRLYGYTF. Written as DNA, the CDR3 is TGTGCCAGCAGCCCGGACAGGCTCTATGGCTACACCTTC.

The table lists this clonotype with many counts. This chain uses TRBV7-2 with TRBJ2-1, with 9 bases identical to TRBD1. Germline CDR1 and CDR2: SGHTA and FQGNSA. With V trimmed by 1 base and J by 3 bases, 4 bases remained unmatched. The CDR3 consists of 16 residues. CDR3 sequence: CASSLVGTGNYNEQFF. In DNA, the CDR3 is TGTGCCAGCAGCTTAGTGGGGACAGGGAACTACAATGAGCAGTTCTTC.